Listed below are T cell receptor beta chains from one sample, sequenced in a study of OX40 agonist ivuxolimab in advanced cancers. Measured with immunoSEQ multiplex PCR; TCRdb has only the in-frame clones, and not every one. The sample consists of under 85,000 clones, around 80% of them appearing once. The sample was CD4+ or CD8+ T cells sorted from blood, taken in a trial of the OX40 agonist ivuxolimab. These TCRs come from an adult with an advanced solid tumor such as melanoma, head and neck, liver or kidney cancer. Both conserved end residues are part of each CDR3. A D gene is named only where the DNA matches it firmly. The listing skips clone size in some rows; elsewhere it reads once, few, many or a size class.

12	NA	TRBJ2-2	TRBV7-6	NA	TGTGCCAGCAGCCCTAGTAGCGGGGAGCTGTTTTTT	CASSPSSGELFF
13	NA	TRBJ2-7	TRBV30	NA	TGTGCCTGGAGTGTAACAGGGTCCTACGAGCAGTACTTC	CAWSVTGSYEQYF
15	NA	TRBJ1-5	TRBV11-3	TRBD1	TGTGCCAGCAGCTCGACAGGGGCTGGCAATCAGCCCCAGCATTTT	CASSSTGAGNQPQHF
12	NA	TRBJ1-5	TRBV6-5	NA	TGTGCCAGCAGTTCGCCGGGAGAACCCCAGCATTTT	CASSSPGEPQHF
14	few	TRBJ1-1	TRBV7-8	NA	TGTGCCAGCAGCACGTGGTCAGGGAACACTGAAGCTTTCTTT	CASSTWSGNTEAFF
15	NA	TRBJ1-1	TRBV4-3	NA	TGCGCCAGCAGCCGACTCCGCGGACCCTACACTGAAGCTTTCTTT	CASSRLRGPYTEAFF
15	NA	TRBJ2-7	TRBV14	NA	TGTGCCAGCAGCCAAGCCTCGGACTTCTTCTACGAGCAGTACTTC	CASSQASDFFYEQYF
13	NA	TRBJ1-1	TRBV11-3	NA	TGTGCCAGCAGCCCTTACGGGCCAGGTGAAGCTTTCTTT	CASSPYGPGEAFF
16	once	TRBJ2-6	TRBV5-1	NA	TGCGCCAGCAGGATCGGAGAGGCGGGCGGGGCCAACGTCCTGACTTTC	CASRIGEAGGANVLTF
15	NA	TRBJ1-1	TRBV11-1	NA	TGTGCCAGCAGCTTAGCGCGGGCAGGGGACACTGAAGCTTTCTTT	CASSLARAGDTEAFF
15	once	TRBJ2-2	TRBV6-6	NA	TGTGCCAGCAGTGACTCGGGACTTAGCACCGGGGAGCTGTTTTTT	CASSDSGLSTGELFF
12	few	TRBJ2-7	TRBV2	NA	TGTGCCAGCAGTATCGACAGATACGAGCAGTACTTC	CASSIDRYEQYF
12	NA	TRBJ2-7	TRBV11-2	NA	TGTGCCAGTACTCGGGGTTCCTACGAGCAGTACTTC	CASTRGSYEQYF
14	NA	TRBJ1-3	TRBV4-2	NA	TGTGCCAGCAGCCCCTCAGGAGCTGGAAACACCATATATTTT	CASSPSGAGNTIYF
15	NA	TRBJ1-6	TRBV2	NA	TGTGCCAGCAAACGTGGGATCCCTTATAATTCACCCCTCCACTTT	CASKRGIPYNSPLHF
17	NA	TRBJ2-1	TRBV5-5	NA	TGTGCCAGCAGCTTGTCTACCGAAAATAATGGCTACAATGAGCAGTTCTTC	CASSLSTENNGYNEQFF
13	few	TRBJ1-4	TRBV2	TRBD1	TGTGCCAGCAGTCAGGGGGCAGGTGAAAAACTGTTTTTT	CASSQGAGEKLFF
18	once	TRBJ2-2	TRBV4-2	NA	TGTGCCAGCAGCCAAGATGGGGCCGGGCACATGAACACCGGGGAGCTGTTTTTT	CASSQDGAGHMNTGELFF
16	NA	TRBJ1-2	TRBV5-4	TRBD1	TGTGCCAGCAGCTCGGGTTCAGGCAGGGGGTCTCATGGCTACACCTTC	CASSSGSGRGSHGYTF
13	NA	TRBJ2-3	TRBV7-9	NA	TGTGCCAGCAGCTTGGGGGCCTTGGATACGCAGTATTTT	CASSLGALDTQYF
15	NA	TRBJ1-1	TRBV7-6	TRBD1	TGTGCCAGCAGCCCCTTACAGGGGAGGGACACTGAAGCTTTCTTT	CASSPLQGRDTEAFF
14	NA	TRBJ1-1	TRBV18	NA	TGTGCCAGCTCACCACTCTATGTAAACACTGAAGCTTTCTTT	CASSPLYVNTEAFF
15	NA	TRBJ2-7	TRBV7-6	TRBD2	TGTGCCAGCAGTCACCAGCGGGAGGGCCCCTACGAGCAGTACTTC	CASSHQREGPYEQYF
15	few	TRBJ2-1	TRBV7-7	TRBD2	TGTGCTAGCAGCTTATCCAGCGGGGGGGCCTATGAGCAGTTCTTC	CASSLSSGGAYEQFF
14	NA	TRBJ2-7	TRBV11-3	TRBD1	TGTGCCAGCAGCTCACCGGGACAGGTCTACGAGCAGTACTTC	CASSSPGQVYEQYF
15	NA	TRBJ1-2	TRBV4-2	NA	TGTGCCAGCAGCCAAGAGAGGGAGGGGTACTATGGCTACACCTTC	CASSQEREGYYGYTF
13	NA	TRBJ1-1	TRBV5-1	NA	TGCGCCAGCAGCTTGGAGCTGAACACTGAAGCTTTCTTT	CASSLELNTEAFF
14	NA	TRBJ2-2	TRBV6-1	NA	TGTGCCAGCGGACAGCCCGCGGGAGCCGGGGAGCTGTTTTTT	CASGQPAGAGELFF
13	NA	TRBJ2-3	TRBV18	NA	TGTGCCAGCTCACCAGACGGTCCCGATACGCAGTATTTT	CASSPDGPDTQYF
15	once	TRBJ2-5	TRBV5-1	NA	TGCGCCAGCAGCTTGACGACAGGAACAGGGGAGACCCAGTACTTC	CASSLTTGTGETQYF
13	NA	TRBJ2-5	TRBV18	NA	TGTGCCAGCTCTCAGGGCTCCCAAGAGACCCAGTACTTC	CASSQGSQETQYF
13	NA	TRBJ2-5	TRBV5-4	NA	TGTGCCAGCAGCTTGGACAGAGAAGAGACCCAGTACTTC	CASSLDREETQYF
15	NA	TRBJ2-1	TRBV15	NA	TGTGCCACCAGCAGAGATTCTGGAACCAAAGGAGATCAGTTCTTC	CATSRDSGTKGDQFF
13	NA	TRBJ1-1	TRBV5-8	NA	TGTGCCAGCAGCTTACAGGAGAACACTGAAGCTTTCTTT	CASSLQENTEAFF
15	NA	TRBJ1-1	TRBV7-6	NA	TGTGCCAGCAGCTTAGAACAGGTTATGAACACTGAAGCTTTCTTT	CASSLEQVMNTEAFF
17	few	TRBJ2-3	TRBV2	TRBD2	TGTGCCAGCAGTGAGAGGTTAGCGGGAGACTTTACAGATACGCAGTATTTT	CASSERLAGDFTDTQYF
15	once	TRBJ2-3	TRBV5-4	TRBD2	TGTGCCAGCAGCCAGACTAGCGGATACTCAGATACGCAGTATTTT	CASSQTSGYSDTQYF
14	NA	TRBJ1-4	TRBV6-5	NA	TGTGCCAGCAGCGACCAAGGCTCTCATGAAAAACTGTTTTTT	CASSDQGSHEKLFF
15	once	TRBJ2-5	TRBV11-2	NA	TGTGCCAGCAGCTTAGGAAGGTGGCGTTCAGAGACCCAGTACTTC	CASSLGRWRSETQYF
14	NA	TRBJ2-7	TRBV6-5	TRBD2	TGTGCCAGCAGTTACGGGACTAGCGGCTACGAGCAGTACTTC	CASSYGTSGYEQYF
14	NA	TRBJ2-7	TRBV11-2	NA	TGTGCCAGCAGCTTAGCGGGGGTAAACTACGAGCAGTACTTC	CASSLAGVNYEQYF
15	once	TRBJ1-4	TRBV4-1	NA	TGCGCCAGCAGCCGACCCGAGGGGGGGAGTGAAAAACTGTTTTTT	CASSRPEGGSEKLFF
14	NA	TRBJ2-3	TRBV10-3	NA	TGTGCCATCAGTGAGCGCCCCAGCTCAGATACGCAGTATTTT	CAISERPSSDTQYF
12	NA	TRBJ2-1	TRBV7-6	NA	TGTGCCAGCAGCTTAGTCCCATATGAGCAGTTCTTC	CASSLVPYEQFF
14	NA	TRBJ2-2	TRBV5-1	TRBD1	TGCGCCAGCAGCCCCGGGACAGGCACCGGGGAGCTGTTTTTT	CASSPGTGTGELFF
14	NA	TRBJ2-1	TRBV14	NA	TGTGCCAGCAGCCCTCTCCGGGGGTTAAATGAGCAGTTCTTC	CASSPLRGLNEQFF
15	NA	TRBJ2-1	TRBV18	NA	TGTGCCAGCTCACCAAATCAGGGGACCTACAATGAGCAGTTCTTC	CASSPNQGTYNEQFF
16	NA	TRBJ2-1	TRBV4-3	NA	TGCGCCAGCAGCCAACGACTAGGGAGCTCCTACAATGAGCAGTTCTTC	CASSQRLGSSYNEQFF